The present TCR beta chain was sequenced within a study of cytomegalovirus exposure and HLA in healthy donors. Germline-derived CDR1 and CDR2 are SGHRS and YFSETQ. This CDR3 region has 13 residues. The ends lost 4 bases at V and 3 bases at J; junction bases unmatched: 3. Primers included in the PCR were 60 Vbeta and 13 Jbeta primers. Authors' processing steps: In a later analysis, around 10 million of around 75 million unique beta chains occurred in at least two donors. Clones were read by immunoSEQ multiplex PCR, and TCRdb kept only the in-frame ones, dropping some. V and J calls plus clone size are reproduced from that table; the DNA served to infer D and trimming. The sample yields some 150,000 clones, 65% to 90% seen once. This clone was found a few times. Its antigen remains unidentified. General study results and limits: HLA alleles were associated with 17,000 or so TCR beta sequences in a later analysis at 0.05 false discovery rate.

The sequenced material came from PBMCs. The chain links TRBV5-1 to TRBJ2-7; 8 bases map to TRBD1. The source of this sequence is a woman aged 25 to 45 in good health and CMV-seronegative. The CDR3 DNA is TGCGCCAGCAGCAGTGACAGGGGCTACGAGCAGTACTTC. Amino acid sequence: CASSSDRGYEQYF.